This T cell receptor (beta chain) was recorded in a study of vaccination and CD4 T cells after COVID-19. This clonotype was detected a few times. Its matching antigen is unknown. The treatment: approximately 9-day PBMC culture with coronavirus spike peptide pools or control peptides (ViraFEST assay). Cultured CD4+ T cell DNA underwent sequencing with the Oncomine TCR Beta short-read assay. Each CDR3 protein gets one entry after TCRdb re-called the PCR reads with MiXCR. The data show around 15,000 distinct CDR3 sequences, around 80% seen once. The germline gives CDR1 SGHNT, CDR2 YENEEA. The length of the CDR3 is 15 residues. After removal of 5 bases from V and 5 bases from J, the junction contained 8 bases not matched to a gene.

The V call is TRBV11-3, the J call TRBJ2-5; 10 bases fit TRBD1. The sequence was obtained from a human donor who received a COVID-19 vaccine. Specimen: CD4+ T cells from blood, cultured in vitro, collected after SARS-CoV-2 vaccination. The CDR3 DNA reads TGTGCCAGCAGCCCCGGGACAGGGGCGCAGGAGACCCAGTACTTC. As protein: CASSPGTGAQETQYF.